The 24 T cell receptor beta chains presented below share a single source sample, sequenced in a study of blood T cells in healthy people across ages. Next came a second PCR, run for about 7 to 12 cycles, which used a sample-barcoded 5' primer along with a J-beta primer mix. TCRdb re-called the 5' RACE reads through MiXCR, storing one row per CDR3 protein. The sample records about 1.7 million distinct CDR3 sequences, roughly 27% being singletons. Sequences were obtained from blood. These TCRs come from a woman aged 25 to 45 in good health.

Comments on this clonotype: Possible read error: a much larger clone is one base away. This chain uses TRBV5-1 with TRBJ2-1, with a tentative D call TRBD2 (5 bases). The DNA end favors TRBJ2-7, so the J call may be wrong. CDR1 is SGHRS and CDR2 is YFSETQ in the germline V gene. This CDR3 comprises 15 residues. The CDR3 DNA reads as TGCGCCAGCAGCCCCGGACTTACCTCCTACAATGAGCAGTACTTC. Translated: CASSPGLTSYNEQYF.

This chain uses TRBV5-1 with TRBJ2-3, with 10 bases matching TRBD2. The CDR3 is made up of 18 amino acids. J lost 3 bases, V lost 0 bases, and 10 bases had no gene match. The germline V gene encodes CDR1 SGHRS and CDR2 YFSETQ. CDR3: CASSLEVAGGVPTDTQYF. CDR3 DNA: TGCGCCAGCAGCTTGGAGGTAGCGGGAGGTGTACCAACAGATACGCAGTATTTT. Full variable domain (outside the CDR3, taken from reference TRBV5-1 and TRBJ2-3): KAGVTQTPRYLIKTRGQQVTLSCSPISGHRSVSWYQQTPGQGLQFLFEYFSETQRNKGNFPGRFSGRQFSNSRSEMNVSTLELGDSALYLCASSLEVAGGVPTDTQYFGPGTRLTVL.

The chain combines TRBV12-3 or TRBV12-4 with TRBJ2-3; the match to TRBD1 covers 7 bases. The CDR3 length is 16 residues. V was clipped by 6 bases and J by 1 base; unmatched bases: 10. CDR3 residues: CASSPQTGIGTDTQYF. The CDR3 region has the DNA TGTGCCAGCAGCCCTCAGACAGGGATTGGCACAGATACGCAGTATTTT.

This clonotype was counted between two and nine times. The V gene is TRBV7-2, the J gene TRBJ2-5; no clear D. Per germline, CDR1 SGHTA and CDR2 FQGNSA. V was cut by 2 bases and J by 6 bases, with 10 bases left in between. The CDR3 is made up of 13 amino acids. The CDR3 nucleotides are TGTGCCAGCAGCTTACCTCCCGTCCAGACCCAGTACTTC. Amino acid sequence: CASSLPPVQTQYF.

The genes are TRBV11-2 and TRBJ1-1; D gene unclear. The CDR3 runs 13 residues. Germline V gene data show CDR1 as SGHAT and CDR2 as FQNNGV. V lost 2 bases, J lost 3 bases, and 7 bases lay in between. The CDR3, as DNA: TGTGCCAGCAGCTTAAACGGATACACTGAAGCTTTCTTT. This codes for CASSLNGYTEAFF.

This chain connects TRBV24-1 to TRBJ1-5, with 7 bases fitting TRBD1. The germline V gene encodes CDR1 KGHDR and CDR2 SFDVKD. The J segment lost 5 bases and the V segment lost 6 bases, leaving 6 bases of the junction unmatched. The CDR3 length is 14 residues. CDR3 in amino acids: CATSRAGGDQPQHF. As DNA, the CDR3 is TGTGCCACCAGTCGGGCAGGGGGGGATCAGCCCCAGCATTTT.

The gene calls are TRBV5-1 and TRBJ2-5; TRBD2 might be the D (6 bases). The CDR3 is made up of 13 amino acids. Germline CDR1 and CDR2: SGHRS and YFSETQ. Trimming cost V 5 bases and J 5 bases, with 13 bases left between them. The CDR3 DNA follows: TGCGCCAGCAGGATTCGGGAGAGGGAGACCCAGTACTTC. Amino acids: CASRIRERETQYF.

At least ten counts were recorded for this clonotype. The chain is built from TRBV4-3 and TRBJ2-5; D is tentatively TRBD1 or TRBD2 (5 bases each). Per germline, CDR1 LGHNA and CDR2 YSLEER. This CDR3 is 15 amino acids long. The V end lost 0 bases, the J end lost 1 base, and 9 bases lay between the germline ends. The CDR3 loop reads CASSQDFGTQETQYF. The CDR3 bases are TGCGCCAGCAGCCAAGATTTCGGGACCCAAGAGACCCAGTACTTC.

In this sample, this clonotype turned up many times. The chain combines TRBV7-9 with TRBJ1-2; D unresolved. Trimming pared 3 bases from V and 8 bases from J, leaving 10 bases between. Germline V CDR1 and CDR2: SEHNR, FQNEAQ (reference sequence). CDR3 length equals 12 residues. In DNA form, the CDR3 reads TGTGCCAGCAGCTTCTCTACGGCGGGCTACACCTTC. Protein: CASSFSTAGYTF.

This clonotype was picked up many times. In nucleotides, the CDR3 is TGTGCCATCAGGGAATACACTTCAGAGACCCAGTACTTC. It yields the protein CAIREYTSETQYF. This chain links TRBV10-3 with TRBJ2-5; D is unclear. V gave up 6 bases and J gave up 4 bases, with 12 bases separating them. The CDR3 extends over 13 amino acids. From germline, CDR1 is ENHRY and CDR2 SYGVKD.

This clonotype showed up just a few times. The chain is built from TRBV19 and TRBJ2-7; D unresolved. The V and J ends lost 10 bases and 0 bases respectively, with 13 bases between them. Germline V gene data show CDR1 as LNHDA and CDR2 as SQIVND (reference sequence). This CDR3 has 13 residues. The CDR3 here is CATQRASSYEQYF. In nucleotides, the CDR3 is TGTGCCACCCAAAGGGCCAGCTCCTACGAGCAGTACTTC. Together with reference TRBV19 and TRBJ2-7, the CDR3 gives the full variable domain: DGGITQSPKYLFRKEGQNVTLSCEQNLNHDAMYWYRQDPGQGLRLIYYSQIVNDFQKGDIAEGYSVSREKKESFPLTVTSAQKNPTAFYLCATQRASSYEQYFGPGTRLTVT.

This clonotype was seen ten or more times. V and J are TRBV7-3 and TRBJ2-7, with D perhaps assigned TRBD1 or TRBD2 (5 bases each). This CDR3 is built from 13 residues. Germline V gene lookup returns CDR1 SGHTA and CDR2 FQGTGA. Trimming pared 5 bases from V and 3 bases from J, leaving 11 bases between. In nucleotides, the CDR3 is TGTGCCAGCAGCCCCAGCGGACACTACGAGCAGTACTTC. Encoded protein: CASSPSGHYEQYF.

This chain joins TRBV20-1 and TRBJ2-7; 9 nucleotides match TRBD2. With V trimmed by 2 bases and J by 5 bases, 13 bases remained unmatched. Germline V gene sequence: CDR1 DFQATT, CDR2 SNEGSKA (reference sequence). This CDR3 is built from 16 residues. CDR3 sequence reads: CSARFLGREGRHEQYF. The DNA of the CDR3 is TGCAGTGCTAGATTTCTAGGGCGGGAGGGCCGGCACGAGCAGTACTTC.

This clonotype was detected a few times. The chain links TRBV28 to TRBJ2-1, with 12 bases identical to TRBD2. In germline, CDR1 is MDHEN, CDR2 SYDVKM. Trimming cost V 6 bases and J 8 bases; bases outside gene matches: 5. The CDR3 has 14 residues. The chain's CDR3 is CASSRTSGNDEQFF. CDR3 coding DNA: TGTGCCAGCAGCCGGACTAGCGGGAACGATGAGCAGTTCTTC.

This clonotype has ten or more counts. This chain connects TRBV18 to TRBJ2-4, with TRBD1 identical over 8 bases. The junction had 10 bases not matched to a gene; V was cut back by 6 bases and J by 9 bases. The V gene's germline CDR1 is KGHSH and CDR2 LQKENI. This CDR3 spans 14 amino acids. The CDR3 protein is CASSFGTGYGIQYF. CDR3 nucleotide sequence: TGTGCCAGCTCGTTCGGGACAGGATACGGCATTCAGTACTTC.

This clonotype was seen more than once but under ten times. The chain combines TRBV18 with TRBJ2-5; the match to TRBD2 covers 7 bases. This CDR3 is built from 16 residues. V lost 8 bases and J lost 3; bases outside the gene matches: 15. CDR1 KGHSH and CDR2 LQKENI come from the germline V gene. For the CDR3, the DNA is TGTGCCAGCCGGGAGGCTACCCTAGACAGAGAAGAGACCCAGTACTTC. Its protein product is CASREATLDREETQYF.

The CDR3 nucleotides read TGTGCCAGCAGCCAAGTCCTCAATGAGCAGTTCTTC. It yields the protein CASSQVLNEQFF. V usage is TRBV14 and J usage is TRBJ2-1; D is uncertain. CDR1 SGHDN and CDR2 FVKESK come from the germline V gene. The CDR3 is 12 amino acids. V dropped 1 base and J dropped 6 bases, with 4 bases sitting between them.

This clonotype was counted ten times or more. The chain carries TRBV5-1 and TRBJ1-2, with TRBD1 identical over 8 bases. With 1 base clipped from V and 7 bases from J, the junction kept 9 bases outside the gene matches. Germline lookup yields CDR1 SGHRS and CDR2 YFSETQ. This CDR3 has 15 amino acids. DNA of the CDR3: TGCGCCAGCAGCTTGAATCCCGGGACAGGCGGTGGCTACACCTTC. It is translated as CASSLNPGTGGGYTF.

In its sample, this clonotype was seen many times. The J gene is TRBJ2-6, the V gene TRBV7-2, with unresolved D. This CDR3 has 15 amino acids. The ends were cut back, 1 base at V and 4 bases at J, with 8 bases in the middle. CDR1 is SGHTA and CDR2 is FQGNSA in the germline V gene. As DNA, the CDR3 is TGTGCCAGCAGCTTAGGAGGTCGCGGGGCCAACGTCCTGACTTTC. Translated, it gives CASSLGGRGANVLTF.

With regard to this clonotype: A much more abundant neighbour one base away suggests this may be a read error. The rearrangement joins TRBV7-2 to TRBJ1-2; tentatively, D is TRBD1 (6 bases). This CDR3 is built from 15 residues. The V gene's germline CDR1 is SGHTA and CDR2 FQGNSA. In nucleotides, the CDR3 is TGTGTCAGCAGCGTAAGACAGGCGACTCTTAATGGCTACACCTTC. The encoded protein is CVSSVRQATLNGYTF.

Points on this clonotype: Here the CDR3 omits its conserved ending phenylalanine or tryptophan, so a read error is the likely source. Written as DNA, the CDR3 is TGTGCCAGCAGCACCGGGACGGACTTCGCCACAGATACGCAGTATCTT. It is translated as CASSTGTDFATDTQYL. The V gene is TRBV6-2 or TRBV6-3, the J gene TRBJ2-3; D possibly matches TRBD1 or TRBD2 (5 bases each). The V end was cut by 6 bases, the J end by 2 bases, with 18 bases between. Germline V gives CDR1 MNHEY, CDR2 SVGEGT. The CDR3 sequence is 16 residues long.

Worth noting for this clonotype: A read error may produce the germline difference seen at one junction end. The chain recombines TRBV5-1 with TRBJ2-7; the D is unclear. Germline values: CDR1 SGHRS, CDR2 YFSETQ. This CDR3 contains 13 residues. Here the CDR3 DNA reads TGCGCCGGCAGCCAATTCGGCACCTACGAGCAGTACTTC. Its translation is CAGSQFGTYEQYF.

This sequence joins TRBV10-3 and TRBJ2-7, with D uncertain. Germline assignment: CDR1 ENHRY and CDR2 SYGVKD. This CDR3 has 15 residues. The V gene lost 0 bases and the J gene lost 4 bases, with 13 bases spanning the gap. CDR3 region: CAISESELSYYEQYF. The CDR3 DNA reads as TGTGCCATCAGTGAGTCTGAACTCAGCTATTACGAGCAGTACTTC.

This clonotype appeared a few times. The chain combines TRBV7-6 with TRBJ1-1, with TRBD1 matching over 7 bases. V dropped 0 bases and J dropped 3; count of bases not matched to a gene: 1. Germline V lookup: CDR1 SGHVS, CDR2 FNYEAQ. The CDR3 is 14 amino acids. CDR3 DNA sequence: TGTGCCAGCAGCTTAGCCACAGGGGACACTGAAGCTTTCTTT. It specifies CASSLATGDTEAFF.